This T cell receptor beta chain derives from a study of post-analysis software for immune sequencing data. Study-level information: Several disease courses (relapsing-remitting, secondary progressive and progressive-relapsing) of multiple sclerosis were included. Notes on the study in general: Controls showed lower frequencies than patients for five or six TRBV segments, and TRBV5-6, TRBV5-1 and TRBV20-1 were among these. Diversity measured as normalized Chao1 was significantly lower in multiple sclerosis patients than in controls.

Unique molecular identifiers featured in each of the TCR beta cDNA libraries. There were roughly 0.95 to 11 million T cells, and 450,000 to 550,000 cDNA molecules came from them. MiXCR, applied by TCRdb to the PCR reads, yields one record per CDR3 protein. Found here are some 190,000 distinct CDR3 sequences, 29% of them singletons; the top ten hold roughly 3.4%. Looked up from germline, CDR1 is SEHNR and CDR2 is FQNEAQ (reference sequence). V lost 1 base, J lost 6 bases, and 12 bases lay in between. The CDR3 runs to 14 residues. With regard to this clonotype: Its target is unknown.

This chain connects TRBV7-9 to TRBJ1-2; possible D gene TRBD1, 5 bases. This sequence originates from a girl aged 2 to 17 with multiple sclerosis. Sequenced: blood. This chain's CDR3 is CASSLVSQGNGYTF. CDR3 DNA sequence: TGTGCCAGCAGCTTAGTTAGCCAGGGAAATGGCTACACCTTC.